The next 32 T cell receptor beta chains were all read from a single sample in a study of T cell clonality in common variable immunodeficiency (dated by TCRdb to 2014 to 2015). These receptors have no identified antigens. Overall results and qualifications from the work: CVID TCRbeta sequences reportedly showed fewer deletions and N-nucleotide insertions and lacked highly modified clones with 13 or more V deletions.

Library generation was performed with the immunoSEQ multiplex PCR assay. This immuneACCESS table, as held by TCRdb, lists in-frame sequences with V and J called but not all clones. Of the missing ones, under half trace to an unresolved V gene in checked studies; the others have no known cause. The table gives about 14,000 clones for this sample, with none occurring only once. Under 9.5% of the sample is held by the ten biggest clonotypes. Sequencing used peripheral blood mononuclear cells. Receptors were obtained from a human donor with common variable immunodeficiency.

This clone was observed a few times. Sequencing ends 3 residues short of the CDR3 end; the germline J gene provides the rest. The chain combines TRBV19 with TRBJ2-1; 8 positions agree with TRBD2. Germline V gene lookup returns CDR1 LNHDA and CDR2 SQIVND (reference sequence). CDR3 length equals 14 residues. V lost 4 bases, J lost 6 bases, and 5 bases stayed unmatched. The CDR3 is CASSTGTSINEQFF. Incomplete CDR3 DNA: TGTGCCAGTAGTACCGGGACTAGTATCAATGAG.

This clone has a handful of counts. From the germline J gene comes the end of the CDR3, since the read stops 3 residues before it. The V gene is TRBV19, the J gene TRBJ1-1; 10 bases are a match to TRBD1. The CDR3 is 16 amino acids. Trimming at V came to 7 bases and at J to 1 base, leaving 9 bases not matched to a gene. In germline, CDR1 is LNHDA, CDR2 SQIVND (reference sequence). The sequenced part of the CDR3 DNA is TGTGCCAGTAACTACGACAGGGGGCGCGGGAACACTGAA. It yields the protein CASNYDRGRGNTE. The full CDR3 protein is CASNYDRGRGNTEAFF.

This clone was seen ten or more times. The read finishes 3 residues shy of the CDR3 end, and the germline J gene is used to complete it. The chain employs TRBV5-6 and TRBJ2-4, with D unresolved. Germline V CDR1 and CDR2: SGHDT, YYEEEE. V dropped 0 bases and J dropped 0 bases, with 7 bases sitting between them. The CDR3 contains 15 residues. CDR3 DNA, as far as it was read: TGTGCCAGCAGCTTGGTAGGGCTAGCCAAAAACATT. Its translation is CASSLVGLAKNI. The entire CDR3 reads CASSLVGLAKNIQYF.

This clone was counted a few times. Read coverage stops 3 residues before the CDR3 terminus; the germline J gene supplies the remainder. The chain combines TRBV19 with TRBJ2-1; 8 bases agree with TRBD2. Losses at the gene ends were 5 bases for V and 6 bases for J; bases not matched to a gene: 12. This CDR3 is built from 16 residues. Germline loops: CDR1 LNHDA, CDR2 SQIVND (reference sequence). CDR3 bases read: TGTGCCAGTAGTCCCCTTGGAGCGGGGGTTTTCAATGAG. Its translation: CASSPLGAGVFNE. The complete CDR3 sequence is CASSPLGAGVFNEQFF.

This clone was counted between two and nine times. The CDR3 is cut off 3 residues early in the read; its end comes from the germline J gene. The genes are TRBV18 and TRBJ2-5; 11 positions match TRBD2. V shed 3 bases, J shed 0 bases, and the junction held 3 bases outside the gene matches. The germline gives CDR1 KGHSH, CDR2 LQKENI. This CDR3 has 16 residues. The sequenced CDR3 bases are TGTGCCAGCTCACCCAAGACTAGCGGGGACCAAGAGACC. Its protein is CASSPKTSGDQET. The CDR3, in full, reads CASSPKTSGDQETQYF.

This clone was counted between two and nine times. The read is 3 residues too short to cover the CDR3 end, so that end is filled in from the germline J gene. J is TRBJ1-5 and V is TRBV30, with D perhaps TRBD1 (6 bases). This CDR3 comprises 15 residues. Germline V gives CDR1 GTSNPN, CDR2 SVGIG (reference sequence). V was shortened by 2 bases and J by 4 bases, with 15 bases between the two germline ends. CDR3 protein: CAWSSQAGANQPQHF. The CDR3 bases that were read are TGTGCCTGGAGTAGTCAGGCAGGGGCTAATCAGCCC. Together with reference TRBV30 and TRBJ1-5, the CDR3 gives the full variable domain: SQTIHQWPATLVQPVGSPLSLECTVEGTSNPNLYWYRQAAGRGLQLLFYSVGIGQISSEVPQNLSASRPQDRQFILSSKKLLLSDSGFYLCAWSSQAGANQPQHFGDGTRLSIL.

With regard to this clone: Coverage ceases 3 residues before the CDR3 finishes, and the germline J gene fills in the end. V and J are TRBV7-9 and TRBJ1-6, with a possible D match to TRBD1 (6 bases). The CDR3 contains 14 residues. V lost 3 bases and J 5 bases, leaving 8 bases between the germline ends. From germline, CDR1 is SEHNR and CDR2 FQNEAQ (reference sequence). CDR3 bases read: TGTGCCAGCAGCTTGAGACAGGATAATTCACCC. Protein sequence: CASSLRQDNSP. The entire CDR3 protein is CASSLRQDNSPLHF.

In the case of this clone: The read terminates 3 residues before the CDR3 end, so the remaining end is supplied by the germline J gene. The chain carries TRBV19 and TRBJ2-7; 8 positions agree with TRBD1. CDR1 and CDR2 from the germline V gene are LNHDA and SQIVND (reference sequence). The CDR3 loop spans 15 amino acids. V lost 3 bases, J lost 3 bases, and 7 bases stayed unmatched. CDR3 protein: CASSMRGTGHYEQYF. The CDR3 bases that were read are TGTGCCAGTAGTATGAGGGGGACAGGACACTACGAG.

With regard to this clone: The read ends 3 residues before the CDR3 terminus; that terminus is restored from the germline J gene. The chain has TRBV19 and TRBJ2-5, with D possibly being TRBD1 (6 bases). The CDR3 length is 13 residues. Germline CDR1 reads LNHDA; CDR2 reads SQIVND (reference sequence). Trimming stripped 8 bases from V and 5 bases from J, with 15 bases between. The CDR3 bases that were read are TGTGCCAGTCAGGGGTCGTTGGGGGAGACC. Translation: CASQGSLGET. The CDR3 as a whole reads CASQGSLGETQYF.

Turning to this clone: The CDR3 is cut off 3 residues early in the read; its end comes from the germline J gene. The chain combines TRBV18 with TRBJ1-1, with 9 bases fitting TRBD1. Germline lookup yields CDR1 KGHSH and CDR2 LQKENI. This CDR3 comprises 16 residues. V was clipped by 3 bases and J by 5 bases; unmatched bases: 10. CDR3 DNA, as far as it was read: TGTGCCAGCTCACCGGGCTTGTGGGACAGGGCAACTGAA. It yields the protein CASSPGLWDRATE. The CDR3 reads in full as CASSPGLWDRATEAFF.

This clone has a handful of counts. Incomplete CDR3 DNA: TGCGCCAGCAGCTTGGCACAGGGGAACTACGAG. It encodes CASSLAQGNYE. The full-length CDR3 reads as CASSLAQGNYEQYF. The genes are TRBV5-1 and TRBJ2-7; TRBD1 matches 7 bases. The read ends 3 residues shy of where the CDR3 ends; the end is completed using the germline J gene. This CDR3 is 14 amino acids long. Germline lookup yields CDR1 SGHRS and CDR2 YFSETQ. Trimming took 0 bases from V and 3 from J; bases not matched to a gene: 3.

This clone appeared a few times. Read coverage stops 3 residues before the CDR3 terminus; the germline J gene supplies the remainder. The chain is built from TRBV30 and TRBJ2-7, with a weak D call TRBD1 (5 bases). The CDR3 totals 15 residues. The V end lost 6 bases, the J end lost 2 bases, and 20 bases lay between the germline ends. Germline V gene data show CDR1 as GTSNPN and CDR2 as SVGIG (reference sequence). CDR3 loop: CACYPVIRAAYEQYF. CDR3 DNA, as far as it was read: TGTGCCTGCTACCCCGTTATCAGGGCAGCCTACGAG.

This clone has just a few counts. With the read ending 3 residues before the CDR3 end, the germline J gene is used to fill in that end. This chain uses TRBV18 with TRBJ2-7; 7 positions agree with TRBD1. V lost 1 base, J lost 4 bases, and 4 bases stayed unmatched. This CDR3 is 14 amino acids long. Germline V gives CDR1 KGHSH, CDR2 LQKENI. CDR3 sequence: CASSPQGAPYEQYF. The sequenced CDR3 bases are TGTGCCAGCTCACCACAGGGGGCACCGTACGAG.

This clone has a handful of counts. The CDR3 extends 3 residues past the end of the read, so its final part is completed from the germline J gene. The gene calls are TRBV30 and TRBJ2-5; TRBD2 is a possible D gene (7 bases). CDR1 is GTSNPN, CDR2 SVGIG, per germline (reference sequence). Between the trimmed V and J ends, which lost 3 bases and 5 bases, there was a span of 25 bases. The CDR3 is 17 residues long. The CDR3 DNA, read in part, is TGTGCCTGGAGCGGGGGGACCCTAGACAGGATGGAGGAGACC. Translated: CAWSGGTLDRMEET. The entire CDR3 reads CAWSGGTLDRMEETQYF.

This clone occurred a few times. Read data end 3 residues before the CDR3 end; the end is taken from the germline J gene. The chain recombines TRBV18 with TRBJ1-6, with 12 bases identical to TRBD1. Germline loops: CDR1 KGHSH, CDR2 LQKENI. The length of the CDR3 is 15 residues. Trimming at V came to 8 bases and at J to 9 bases, leaving 8 bases not matched to a gene. The CDR3 is CASAWGQGASSPLHF. Partial CDR3 DNA: TGTGCCAGCGCTTGGGGACAGGGGGCGAGTTCACCC.

In its sample, this clone was seen many times. The read terminates 3 residues ahead of where the CDR3 ends, so the germline J gene completes it. The J gene is TRBJ2-3, the V gene TRBV10-3, with a tentative D call TRBD2 (7 bases). The length of the CDR3 is 13 residues. Trimming took off 7 bases at V and 4 bases at J, with 12 bases between the two ends. Germline values: CDR1 ENHRY, CDR2 SYGVKD. The CDR3 loop reads CAITGGDPDTQYF. CDR3 bases read: TGTGCCATCACGGGGGGCGACCCAGATACG.

On this clone: Read data end 3 residues before the CDR3 end; the end is taken from the germline J gene. The chain employs TRBV2 and TRBJ2-7; 7 bases align to TRBD2. V trimming: 11 bases; J trimming: 3 bases; junction bases outside the gene matches: 16. Germline loops: CDR1 SNHLY, CDR2 FYNNEI. This CDR3 is built from 15 residues. The CDR3 loop reads CASKRGGYSFYEQYF. The CDR3 bases that were read are TGTGCCTCCAAACGCGGGGGATACTCCTTCTACGAG. The full variable domain, rest sourced from reference TRBV2 and TRBJ2-7, is EPEVTQTPSHQVTQMGQEVILRCVPISNHLYFYWYRQILGQKVEFLVSFYNNEISEKSEIFDDQFSVERPDGSNFTLKIRSTKLEDSAMYFCASKRGGYSFYEQYFGPGTRLTVT.

Comment on this clone: Read sequence stops 3 residues before the CDR3 end, and the germline J gene provides the missing end. The rearrangement joins TRBV7-2 to TRBJ1-1, with 11 bases matching TRBD1. Germline loops: CDR1 SGHTA, CDR2 FQGNSA. There are 13 residues in the CDR3. CDR3 sequence reads: CASSFRTGGEAFF. CDR3 bases read: TGTGCCAGCAGCTTCCGGACAGGGGGCGAG.

The CDR3 loop reads CAWSAPVTRNQPQHF. The sequenced part of the CDR3 DNA is TGTGCCTGGAGCGCACCTGTGACAAGGAATCAGCCC. The chain recombines TRBV30 with TRBJ1-5; D uncertain. The read finishes 3 residues shy of the CDR3 end, and the germline J gene is used to complete it. Germline V gene lookup returns CDR1 GTSNPN and CDR2 SVGIG (reference sequence). Between the trimmed V and J ends, which lost 3 bases and 4 bases, there was a span of 16 bases. The CDR3 extends over 15 amino acids.

Sample share makes this clone medium-sized. The read is 3 residues too short to cover the CDR3 end, so that end is filled in from the germline J gene. This chain links TRBV30 with TRBJ1-1, with 7 bases that match TRBD1. Germline-derived CDR1 and CDR2 are GTSNPN and SVGIG (reference sequence). The CDR3 runs 14 residues. With V trimmed by 1 base and J by 4 bases, 6 bases remained unmatched. This CDR3 is CAWSADRFGTEAFF. The covered CDR3 bases are TGTGCCTGGAGTGCGGACAGGTTCGGCACTGAA.

Notes on this clone: The CDR3 extends 3 residues past the end of the read, so its final part is completed from the germline J gene. The chain joins TRBV7-2 to TRBJ2-7; no reliable D call. The CDR3 has 14 amino acids. The germline V gene has CDR1 SGHTA and CDR2 FQGNSA. The germline V and J ends were trimmed by 5 bases and 1 base, with 12 bases remaining between them. CDR3: CASSPYPPSYEQYF. CDR3 bases read: TGTGCCAGCAGCCCCTATCCCCCATCCTACGAG.

As regards this clone: The observed sequence ends 3 residues before the CDR3 terminus, with the missing tail filled in from the germline J gene. The rearrangement links TRBV18 to TRBJ2-7; possible D gene TRBD1, 8 bases. With 5 bases removed from V and 3 bases from J, the gap between germline ends came to 17 bases. This CDR3 is built from 15 residues. The germline V gene has CDR1 KGHSH and CDR2 LQKENI. CDR3 amino acids: CASSSQHRGGYEQYF. Incomplete CDR3 DNA: TGTGCCAGCTCATCCCAGCACAGGGGGGGCTACGAG.

Details on this clone: The read halts 3 residues ahead of the CDR3 end, with the missing end drawn from the germline J gene. The rearrangement links TRBV19 to TRBJ2-1; D gene unclear. CDR3 length equals 14 residues. Deletions cut 4 bases from V and 3 bases from J, with 10 bases between. Germline V CDR1 and CDR2: LNHDA, SQIVND (reference sequence). The CDR3 reads CASSSSAGYNEQFF. CDR3 DNA (partial): TGTGCCAGTAGTAGTTCGGCAGGCTACAATGAG.

About this clone: The read is 3 residues too short to cover the CDR3 end, so that end is filled in from the germline J gene. The chain links TRBV7-6 to TRBJ1-2; 9 bases are shared with TRBD1. Germline values: CDR1 SGHVS, CDR2 FNYEAQ. The CDR3 is 16 residues long. Losses at the gene ends were 5 bases for V and 3 bases for J; bases not matched to a gene: 10. The CDR3 sequence is CASSPPPGQGYYGYTF. The sequenced CDR3 bases are TGTGCCAGCAGCCCCCCCCCGGGACAGGGATACTATGGC.

This clone was seen at least ten times. The sequence runs out 3 residues before the end of the CDR3; the remainder is reconstructed from the germline J gene. This chain links TRBV7-9 with TRBJ1-1; weak D call: TRBD1 (5 bases). The CDR3 runs 13 residues. Trimming pared 4 bases from V and 4 bases from J, leaving 10 bases between. Per germline, CDR1 SEHNR and CDR2 FQNEAQ (reference sequence). The covered CDR3 bases are TGTGCCAGCAGCTCCATAGGGGTCACTGAA. Protein product: CASSSIGVTE. The full CDR3 is CASSSIGVTEAFF.

In the case of this clone: The sequenced fragment ends 3 residues before the CDR3 boundary, so the rest is inferred from the germline J gene. This chain connects TRBV19 to TRBJ2-5; TRBD2 matches at 13 bases. This CDR3 is 16 amino acids long. J was trimmed by 1 base and V by 4 bases; bases with no gene match: 3. CDR1 and CDR2 (germline): LNHDA, SQIVND (reference sequence). The CDR3 bases that were read are TGTGCCAGTAGTAAGGGACTAGCGGGGCGCCAAGAGACC. Its protein product is CASSKGLAGRQET. The full CDR3 sequence reads CASSKGLAGRQETQYF.

As concerns this clone: The CDR3 end is not reached by the read, which stops 3 residues before it; the germline J gene fills it in. The chain couples TRBV7-2 to TRBJ2-3; D is perhaps TRBD2 (7 bases). CDR1 is SGHTA, CDR2 FQGNSA, per germline. The CDR3 extends over 15 amino acids. The ends were cut back, 5 bases at V and 1 base at J, with 13 bases in the middle. CDR3 in amino acids: CASSRSGGRTDTQYF. Partial CDR3 DNA: TGTGCCAGCAGCCGCTCGGGGGGCCGCACAGATACG.

In this sample, this clone turned up a few times. The sequence runs out 3 residues before the end of the CDR3; the remainder is reconstructed from the germline J gene. This chain uses TRBV30 with TRBJ2-3; TRBD1 agrees at 8 bases. The CDR3 is 15 residues long. Germline CDR1 GTSNPN, CDR2 SVGIG (reference sequence). V lost 7 bases to trimming and J lost 4 bases; unmatched junction nucleotides: 13. CDR3: CASRGYRGISDTQYF. The sequenced part of the CDR3 DNA is TGTGCCTCCCGGGGATACAGGGGGATCTCAGATACG.

With respect to this clone: The missing CDR3 end, 3 residues past where the read stops, is filled in from the germline J gene. V usage is TRBV11-2 and J usage is TRBJ2-7; D assignment may be TRBD1 or TRBD2 (5 bases each). Germline V lookup: CDR1 SGHAT, CDR2 FQNNGV. V was trimmed by 5 bases and J by 2 bases, leaving 16 bases between them. This CDR3 comprises 15 residues. CDR3 in amino acids: CASSADSYGTYEQYF. CDR3 DNA (partial): TGTGCCAGCAGCGCTGACAGCTACGGGACCTACGAG.

This clone has just a few counts. This chain's CDR3 is CASRRGSTDTQYF. The part of the CDR3 DNA that was read is TGTGCCAGCCGACGGGGGAGCACAGATACG. The gene calls are TRBV19 and TRBJ2-3; maybe TRBD2 (6 bases). The read ends 3 residues before the CDR3 terminus; that terminus is restored from the germline J gene. CDR1 and CDR2 (germline): LNHDA, SQIVND (reference sequence). The V end was cut by 9 bases, the J end by 0 bases, with 10 bases between. CDR3 length: 13 residues.

In the case of this clone: Read sequence stops 3 residues before the CDR3 end, and the germline J gene provides the missing end. V gene TRBV2 combines with J gene TRBJ2-7, with 7 nucleotides matching TRBD1. The ends lost 6 bases at V and 6 bases at J; junction bases unmatched: 5. The CDR3 has 12 amino acids. Per germline, CDR1 SNHLY and CDR2 FYNNEI. CDR3: CASRRDSTEQYF. The part of the CDR3 DNA that was read is TGTGCCAGCAGACGGGACAGTACCGAG.

Points on this clone: The sequence runs out 3 residues before the end of the CDR3; the remainder is reconstructed from the germline J gene. This chain links TRBV18 with TRBJ1-3; 9 nucleotides match TRBD1. V lost 0 bases and J lost 5; bases outside the gene matches: 5. The germline V gene encodes CDR1 KGHSH and CDR2 LQKENI. The CDR3 length is 16 residues. CDR3 residues: CASSPPIGTGRNTIYF. Incomplete CDR3 DNA: TGTGCCAGCTCACCACCGATTGGGACAGGGAGAAACACC.